Listed here are 27 T cell receptor beta chains from one sample, sequenced in a study of cytomegalovirus exposure and HLA in healthy donors. In the PCR, 60 Vbeta and 13 Jbeta primers were used. Profiled with immunoSEQ multiplex PCR; TCRdb holds only in-frame clones, not every one. Of around 120,000 clones in the sample, 65% to 85% were seen once. Sequencing was done on a sample of PBMCs. These receptors were taken from a man in his fifties or sixties in good health and CMV-seronegative.

The chain is built from TRBV7-8 and TRBJ1-5; no clear D gene. This CDR3 region has 12 residues. Germline V gives CDR1 SGHVS, CDR2 FQNEAQ. The V end lost 0 bases, the J end lost 9 bases, and 6 bases lay between the germline ends. CDR3 sequence (DNA): TGTGCCAGCAGCTTAGCGTCAGGGCCCCAGCATTTT. Translating it yields CASSLASGPQHF.

The V call is TRBV7-8, the J call TRBJ2-5; possibly TRBD1 for D (5 bases). V lost 2 bases and J 3 bases, leaving 25 bases between the germline ends. The CDR3 totals 19 residues. CDR1 is SGHVS and CDR2 is FQNEAQ in the germline V gene. This CDR3 is CASSLSWWGPRITKETQYF. In nucleotides, the CDR3 is TGTGCCAGCAGCTTATCTTGGTGGGGCCCGCGAATAACGAAAGAGACCCAGTACTTC.

V gene TRBV28 combines with J gene TRBJ1-4; D ambiguous. Per the germline V gene, CDR1 is MDHEN and CDR2 is SYDVKM. Trimming left V 2 bases short and J 1 base short, with 11 bases between. This CDR3 is built from 16 residues. The CDR3 protein is CASSLALRRTNEKLFF. Here the CDR3 DNA reads TGTGCCAGCAGTTTAGCCCTGCGAAGAACTAATGAAAAACTGTTTTTT.

This rearrangement joins TRBV5-4 to TRBJ2-7; D is possibly TRBD1 (5 bases). CDR1 is SGHNT, CDR2 YYREEE, per germline (reference sequence). The CDR3 contains 16 residues. Trimming removed 0 bases from V and 2 bases from J, with 15 bases in between. Written as DNA, the CDR3 is TGTGCCAGCAGCTTGGGAGTGGGGCAGGGAACCTACGAGCAGTACTTC. Amino acid sequence: CASSLGVGQGTYEQYF.

This clone has more than one count but fewer than ten. V is TRBV7-9 and J is TRBJ2-7, with a possible D match to TRBD2 (5 bases). Trimming shortened V by 5 bases and J by 9 bases, and 17 bases separated the two germline ends. CDR3 size: 13 residues. CDR1 and CDR2 (germline): SEHNR, FQNEAQ (reference sequence). The CDR3 here is CASSPEVLPGQYF. Here the CDR3 DNA reads TGTGCCAGCAGCCCGGAGGTCCTGCCTGGGCAGTACTTC.

This clone was seen only a few times. V usage is TRBV2 and J usage is TRBJ1-3; D is uncertain. Trimming left V 5 bases short and J 8 bases short, with 19 bases between. CDR3 length: 15 residues. The germline CDR1 and CDR2 sequences are SNHLY and FYNNEI. CDR3 loop: CASSPSSARSDTIYF. CDR3 DNA: TGTGCCAGCAGTCCGTCCAGCGCACGTTCGGACACCATATATTTT.

The V and J genes are TRBV6-6 and TRBJ1-5; 10 bases align to TRBD1. J was trimmed by 5 bases and V by 6 bases; bases with no gene match: 7. Germline V gene sequence: CDR1 MNHNY, CDR2 SVGAGI (reference sequence). This CDR3 comprises 15 residues. DNA of the CDR3: TGTGCCAGCAGGACCTCCGGGACAGGGGATCAGCCCCAGCATTTT. Translated: CASRTSGTGDQPQHF.

The chain couples TRBV2 to TRBJ1-2; 8 bases are a match to TRBD1. The CDR3 length is 15 residues. CDR1 and CDR2 (germline): SNHLY, FYNNEI. J was trimmed by 8 bases and V by 7 bases; bases with no gene match: 15. CDR3 nucleotides: TGTGCCAGCACCGGACGAACGCAGGGGGCGGGAGGCTACACCTTC. Its translation is CASTGRTQGAGGYTF.

The rearrangement links TRBV5-6 to TRBJ2-1; D not resolved. This CDR3 is built from 13 residues. V lost 1 base, J lost 4 bases, and 6 bases lay in between. CDR1 is SGHDT and CDR2 is YYEEEE in the germline V gene. The CDR3 DNA reads TGTGCCAGCAGCTTGAATCCTTACAATGAGCAGTTCTTC. Amino acids: CASSLNPYNEQFF.

The chain links TRBV6-6 to TRBJ2-2; weak D call: TRBD1 (6 bases). Trimming stripped 7 bases from V and 3 bases from J, with 12 bases between. This CDR3 comprises 14 residues. The germline CDR1 and CDR2 sequences are MNHNY and SVGAGI (reference sequence). The CDR3 protein is CASKGVADTGELFF. DNA of the CDR3: TGTGCCAGCAAGGGGGTCGCGGACACCGGGGAGCTGTTTTTT.

This chain joins TRBV5-1 and TRBJ1-2; TRBD1 matches 7 bases. CDR3 size: 16 residues. V dropped 2 bases and J dropped 4; count of bases not matched to a gene: 11. CDR1 is SGHRS, CDR2 YFSETQ, per germline. DNA for the CDR3: TGCGCCAGCAGCTTATTAGGGACAGAGACCTTCTATGGCTACACCTTC. As protein: CASSLLGTETFYGYTF.

This chain joins TRBV19 and TRBJ2-1; a weak D match, TRBD1 (5 bases). CDR1 LNHDA and CDR2 SQIVND come from the germline V gene (reference sequence). This CDR3 is built from 16 residues. V lost 7 bases and J lost 2, with 18 bases in between. CDR3 sequence (DNA): TGTGCCAGTACCAGAGATCAGGGTGACCCCTACAATGAGCAGTTCTTC. It codes for CASTRDQGDPYNEQFF.

The genes are TRBV28 and TRBJ2-5; possible D gene TRBD2, 6 bases. Trimming left V 7 bases short and J 0 bases short, with 12 bases between. The V gene's germline CDR1 is MDHEN and CDR2 SYDVKM. This CDR3 contains 14 residues. For the CDR3, the DNA is TGTGCCAGCATCTCGGGGGAGTACCAAGAGACCCAGTACTTC. Its protein is CASISGEYQETQYF.

The chain recombines TRBV2 with TRBJ2-1, with D unresolved. Germline loops: CDR1 SNHLY, CDR2 FYNNEI. The CDR3 contains 14 residues. V gave up 1 base and J gave up 0 bases, with 4 bases separating them. In DNA, the CDR3 is TGTGCCAGCAGTGAAGTCAGCTCCTACAATGAGCAGTTCTTC. Translation: CASSEVSSYNEQFF.

The chain employs TRBV7-6 and TRBJ1-3; 7 bases are shared with TRBD1. This CDR3 region has 14 residues. The V gene end was trimmed by 5 bases and the J gene end by 2 bases; junction bases not matched to a gene: 3. Germline assignment: CDR1 SGHVS and CDR2 FNYEAQ. CDR3: CASSAGTAGNTIYF. In nucleotides, the CDR3 is TGTGCCAGCAGCGCCGGGACAGCTGGAAACACCATATATTTT.

This chain uses TRBV6-5 with TRBJ2-6; D remains ambiguous. Germline values: CDR1 MNHEY, CDR2 SVGAGI. The ends were cut back, 6 bases at V and 0 bases at J, with 6 bases in the middle. CDR3 length: 14 amino acids. CDR3 sequence: CASSLYSGANVLTF. CDR3 coding DNA: TGTGCCAGCAGCTTATACTCTGGGGCCAACGTCCTGACTTTC.

The chain has TRBV9 and TRBJ2-5; TRBD2 aligns across 10 bases. Germline trimming cut 0 bases from V and 4 bases from J; bases unmatched to any gene: 3. CDR1 and CDR2 (germline): SGDLS, YYNGEE. CDR3 length: 15 residues. CDR3 loop: CASSVGPSGGETQYF. The CDR3 DNA is TGTGCCAGCAGCGTAGGTCCTAGCGGGGGAGAGACCCAGTACTTC. Together with reference TRBV9 and TRBJ2-5, the CDR3 gives the full variable domain: DSGVTQTPKHLITATGQRVTLRCSPRSGDLSVYWYQQSLDQGLQFLIQYYNGEERAKGNILERFSAQQFPDLHSELNLSSLELGDSALYFCASSVGPSGGETQYFGPGTRLLVL.

Written as DNA, the CDR3 is TGTGCCAGCAGCCGGATAGGAGGCGGCACAGATACGCAGTATTTT. Translated: CASSRIGGGTDTQYF. This rearrangement joins TRBV11-2 to TRBJ2-3; a possible D gene is TRBD2 (5 bases). This CDR3 spans 15 amino acids. Germline values: CDR1 SGHAT, CDR2 FQNNGV. Trimming left V 5 bases short and J 1 base short, with 13 bases between. The full variable domain, with the rest looked up from reference TRBV11-2 and TRBJ2-3, is EAGVAQSPRYKIIEKRQSVAFWCNPISGHATLYWYQQILGQGPKLLIQFQNNGVVDDSQLPKDRFSAERLKGVDSTLKIQPAKLEDSAVYLCASSRIGGGTDTQYFGPGTRLTVL.

V is TRBV2 and J is TRBJ1-1; maybe TRBD1 (5 bases). V was clipped by 7 bases and J by 3 bases, with 18 bases between them. The CDR3 is 15 residues long. CDR1 and CDR2 from the germline V gene are SNHLY and FYNNEI. The chain's CDR3 is CASIPRGGVDTEAFF. The DNA for the CDR3 is TGTGCCAGCATTCCTCGTGGGGGGGTCGACACTGAAGCTTTCTTT. Full variable domain (outside the CDR3, taken from reference TRBV2 and TRBJ1-1): EPEVTQTPSHQVTQMGQEVILRCVPISNHLYFYWYRQILGQKVEFLVSFYNNEISEKSEIFDDQFSVERPDGSNFTLKIRSTKLEDSAMYFCASIPRGGVDTEAFFGQGTRLTVV.

In nucleotides, the CDR3 is TGTGCCAGCACCCCCCGGAGGGATACGCAGTATTTT. Its protein is CASTPRRDTQYF. The chain uses TRBV28 and TRBJ2-3; maybe TRBD2 (5 bases). V lost 7 bases to trimming and J lost 6 bases, with 11 bases between them. Per the germline V gene, CDR1 is MDHEN and CDR2 is SYDVKM. This CDR3 is 12 amino acids long.

V usage is TRBV5-1 and J usage is TRBJ1-2; D gene ambiguous. The CDR3 covers 14 residues. CDR1 and CDR2 (germline): SGHRS, YFSETQ. Trimming shortened V by 3 bases and J by 0 bases, and 9 bases separated the two germline ends. The chain's CDR3 is CASSYDISNYGYTF. The CDR3 DNA reads as TGCGCCAGCAGCTACGACATTTCTAACTATGGCTACACCTTC.

The chain recombines TRBV29-1 with TRBJ2-3; D perhaps matches TRBD1 (5 bases). The CDR3 has 14 amino acids. Germline lookup yields CDR1 SQVTM and CDR2 ANQGSEA. Trimming removed 3 bases at V and 2 bases at J, with 12 bases between. CDR3 DNA: TGCAGCGTTGAGCAGGGTATACCCACAGATACGCAGTATTTT. This codes for CSVEQGIPTDTQYF.

Only a few counts were recorded for this clone. The chain has TRBV30 and TRBJ2-7, with D perhaps TRBD1 (6 bases). CDR1 is GTSNPN and CDR2 is SVGIG in the germline V gene (reference sequence). V was trimmed by 5 bases and J by 2 bases, leaving 10 bases between them. The CDR3 extends over 12 amino acids. The DNA for the CDR3 is TGTGCCTGGGGGGACACCGCCTACGAGCAGTACTTC. This codes for CAWGDTAYEQYF.

The genes are TRBV6-1 and TRBJ1-5, with D perhaps matching TRBD1 (6 bases). CDR1 and CDR2 (germline): MNHNS, SASEGT. The CDR3 contains 14 residues. Between the trimmed V and J ends, which lost 7 bases and 7 bases, there was a span of 17 bases. CDR3 region: CASITGGAGQPQHF. DNA of the CDR3: TGTGCCAGCATAACCGGGGGGGCGGGACAGCCCCAGCATTTT.

V and J are TRBV6-1 and TRBJ1-2, with 8 nucleotides matching TRBD1. This CDR3 region has 15 residues. The V segment lost 6 bases and the J segment 0 bases; nucleotides outside the gene matches: 6. Germline V gene sequence: CDR1 MNHNS, CDR2 SASEGT. CDR3 protein: CASRDRANSNYGYTF. DNA of the CDR3: TGTGCCAGCAGGGACAGGGCAAACTCTAACTATGGCTACACCTTC.

This chain uses TRBV5-1 with TRBJ2-3; D call uncertain. The V gene lost 3 bases and the J gene lost 2 bases, with 10 bases spanning the gap. The CDR3 totals 14 residues. Germline loops: CDR1 SGHRS, CDR2 YFSETQ. The CDR3 region is CASSSTENTDTQYF. CDR3 in DNA: TGCGCCAGCAGCTCAACAGAGAACACAGATACGCAGTATTTT.

This clone has more than one count but fewer than ten. The gene calls are TRBV18 and TRBJ2-7, with D tentatively TRBD2 (5 bases). The V gene's germline CDR1 is KGHSH and CDR2 LQKENI. Trimming left V 0 bases short and J 4 bases short, with 13 bases between. This CDR3 has 15 residues. CDR3 nucleotides: TGTGCCAGCTCACCACCGGTGGGTCCGGGGTACGAGCAGTACTTC. This sequence encodes CASSPPVGPGYEQYF.